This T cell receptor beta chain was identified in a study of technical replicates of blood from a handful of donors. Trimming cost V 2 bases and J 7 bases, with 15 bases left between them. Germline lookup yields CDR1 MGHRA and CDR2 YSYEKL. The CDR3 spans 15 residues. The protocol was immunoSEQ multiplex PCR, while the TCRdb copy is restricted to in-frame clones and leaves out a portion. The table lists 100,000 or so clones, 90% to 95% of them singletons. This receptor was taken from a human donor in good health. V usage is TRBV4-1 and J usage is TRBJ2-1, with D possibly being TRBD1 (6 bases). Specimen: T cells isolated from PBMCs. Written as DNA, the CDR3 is TGCGCCAGCAGCCAACCAGGGGCCGAGACGAATGAGCAGTTCTTC. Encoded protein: CASSQPGAETNEQFF.